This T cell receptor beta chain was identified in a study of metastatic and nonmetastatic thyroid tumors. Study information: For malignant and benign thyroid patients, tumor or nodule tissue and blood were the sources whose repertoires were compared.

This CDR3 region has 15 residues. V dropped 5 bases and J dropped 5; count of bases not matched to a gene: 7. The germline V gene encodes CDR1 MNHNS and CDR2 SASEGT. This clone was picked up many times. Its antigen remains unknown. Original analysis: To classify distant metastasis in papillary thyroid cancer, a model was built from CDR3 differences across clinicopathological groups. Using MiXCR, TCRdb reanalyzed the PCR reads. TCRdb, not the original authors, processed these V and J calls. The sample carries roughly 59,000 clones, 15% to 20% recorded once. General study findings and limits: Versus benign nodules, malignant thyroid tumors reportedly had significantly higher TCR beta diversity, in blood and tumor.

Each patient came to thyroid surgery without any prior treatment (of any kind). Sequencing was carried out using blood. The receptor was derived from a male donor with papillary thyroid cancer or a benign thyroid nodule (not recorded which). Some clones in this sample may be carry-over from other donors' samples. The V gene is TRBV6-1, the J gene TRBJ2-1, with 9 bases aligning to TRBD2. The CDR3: CASSSPSGKDNEQFF. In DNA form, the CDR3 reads TGTGCCAGCAGTTCCCCTAGCGGGAAGGACAATGAGCAGTTCTTC.